The 7 T cell receptor beta chains listed next were all sequenced from one sample in a study of circulating CD8 cells and anti-PD-1 response in melanoma. From live CD3+CD8+TCRalphabeta+ cells, four PD-1 and/or TIGIT subsets were sorted. Using approximately 15 ng of total RNA, TCR libraries were made with the QIAseq Immune Repertoire TCR panel. TCRdb reprocessed the reads via MiXCR and lists one record per CDR3 protein. Here the sample spans 950 to 1,500 distinct CDR3 sequences, approximately 7% being singletons. The sequencing used CD8+ T cells from PBMCs, collected at baseline or after one month of anti-PD-1 therapy (not recorded which). The source is a human donor with melanoma.

This clonotype was detected only once. This CDR3 is missing its conserved last phenylalanine or tryptophan, likely due to a read error. This chain joins TRBV2 and TRBJ2-1, with unresolved D. Between the trimmed V and J ends, which lost 1 base and 7 bases, there was a span of 8 bases. The CDR3 has 13 amino acids. Germline CDR1 reads SNHLY; CDR2 reads FYNNEI. The CDR3, as DNA: TGTGCCAGCAGTGAAGTGGAAGGGAATGAGCAGTTCTCC. Amino acid sequence: CASSEVEGNEQFS.

Relative to its sample, this clonotype is large. This chain uses TRBV7-3 with TRBJ1-3; D call uncertain. Trimming left V 5 bases short and J 4 bases short, with 9 bases between. This CDR3 spans 13 amino acids. Germline CDR1 is SGHTA and CDR2 is FQGTGA. CDR3 loop: CASSPGGGNTIYF. CDR3 sequence (DNA): TGTGCCAGCAGCCCTGGTGGGGGAAACACCATATATTTT.

By frequency in the sample, this clonotype is medium-sized. The chain is built from TRBV19 and TRBJ1-6; tentatively, D is TRBD1 (6 bases). The CDR3 has 17 residues. Germline V gene lookup returns CDR1 LNHDA and CDR2 SQIVND (reference sequence). V was pared by 1 base and J by 6 bases, with 16 bases between. DNA for the CDR3: TGTGCCAGTAGTATAGTCGGCGGGACGGACAGTAATTCACCCCTCCACTTT. It translates to CASSIVGGTDSNSPLHF. Drawing the rest from reference TRBV19 and TRBJ1-6, the complete variable domain is DGGITQSPKYLFRKEGQNVTLSCEQNLNHDAMYWYRQDPGQGLRLIYYSQIVNDFQKGDIAEGYSVSREKKESFPLTVTSAQKNPTAFYLCASSIVGGTDSNSPLHFGNGTRLTVT.

This clonotype is judged medium-sized. V gene TRBV27 combines with J gene TRBJ1-6, with 8 positions matching TRBD1. The V gene end was trimmed by 6 bases and the J gene end by 8 bases; junction bases not matched to a gene: 3. There are 13 residues in the CDR3. Germline V gene sequence: CDR1 MNHEY, CDR2 SMNVEV (reference sequence). The CDR3 DNA sequence: TGTGCCAGCAGGGACAGGGTTGATTCACCCCTCCACTTT. Its translation is CASRDRVDSPLHF.

Sample share makes this clonotype medium-sized (0.01 to 0.1%). This chain uses TRBV14 with TRBJ1-1, with D perhaps TRBD1 (5 bases). The germline CDR1 and CDR2 sequences are SGHDN and FVKESK. Trimming cost V 1 base and J 4 bases, with 10 bases left between them. The CDR3 contains 14 residues. Here the CDR3 DNA reads TGTGCCAGCAGCCAAGGGGGGGACCCCACTGAAGCTTTCTTT. Its translation is CASSQGGDPTEAFF.

This clonotype counts as large. The CDR3 loop reads CASSPTGTYEQYF. CDR3 nucleotide sequence: TGTGCCAGCAGCCCGACAGGGACCTACGAGCAGTACTTC. The V call is TRBV5-6, the J call TRBJ2-7, with 7 bases that match TRBD1. CDR1 is SGHDT, CDR2 YYEEEE, per germline. The CDR3 runs 13 residues. V lost 4 bases and J lost 2; bases outside the gene matches: 3.

J is TRBJ2-3 and V is TRBV5-5; possible D gene TRBD2, 7 bases. This CDR3 contains 14 residues. Trimming cost V 2 bases and J 6 bases, with 13 bases left between them. The germline V gene has CDR1 SGHKS and CDR2 YYEKEE (reference sequence). The CDR3 spells CASSFGGHGDTQYF. The CDR3 nucleotides are TGTGCCAGCAGCTTCGGGGGGCACGGGGATACGCAGTATTTT. Based on the CDR3 plus reference TRBV5-5 and TRBJ2-3, the full variable domain is DAGVTQSPTHLIKTRGQQVTLRCSPISGHKSVSWYQQVLGQGPQFIFQYYEKEERGRGNFPDRFSARQFPNYSSELNVNALLLGDSALYLCASSFGGHGDTQYFGPGTRLTVL.